What follows describes a single T cell receptor beta chain. It lacks a known antigen. No clone much larger than this one lies a single base away; base qualities are absent. This specimen belongs to a study of blood T cell repertoires in COVID-19 (dated by TCRdb to the early 2020s). With regard to the full study: Collaborator samples came from the United States, Italy and Spain and covered acute and convalescent phases of COVID-19. Where available, HLA class I and class II types were taken from metadata supplied by the sample provider and were not determined by assay-based typing. The material from the prospective study consisted of cDNA or gDNA derived from T cells, B-cell-depleted T cells, or PBMCs. The repertoires were made available in a free public database intended to serve as a resource for research on the immune response to SARS-CoV-2. Sample metadata almost always included a de-identified subject ID, COVID-19 status, age in years and sex. The dataset comprised deeply sampled blood TCRbeta repertoires from subjects exposed to, actively infected with, or recovered from COVID-19. The samples were drawn from two sources: the first 160 participants of the ongoing ImmuneRACE study, and 950 to 1,500 subjects contributed by 6 global collaborators. The full study reports these points: How much clinical and demographic metadata was included differed by source and by participant, and the metadata was provided uncurated.

TCRbeta CDR3 regions were amplified from genomic DNA by means of the immunoSEQ Assay, a bias-controlled multiplex PCR. For the original study's pipeline: Within the assay, amplification of reference gene primers was used to estimate how many nucleated cells each sample contained. To quantify the absolute abundance of each unique TCRbeta CDR3 rearrangement, sequence reads were collapsed and filtered. For each sample, productive Simpson clonality was calculated by taking the square root of Simpson's diversity index across productive rearrangements. In TCRdb, the immuneACCESS table is reduced to in-frame sequences with V and J assigned. These tables do not hold every clone; where another copy was compared, an unresolved V gene accounts for under half, and the others remain unexplained. V and J calls and clone size are those listed in that table; D and trimming were worked out from the DNA. This sample holds about 330,000 clones; 88% were observed only once. About 3.9% of the sample is held by the ten biggest clonotypes.

Whole blood was collected in K2EDTA tubes by collaborating institutions according to the institutions' own protocols. Collaborator samples were shipped for TCRbeta analysis as frozen whole blood, isolated PBMCs, or DNA extracted from either sample type. From cysteine to phenylalanine, the CDR3 is 11 amino acids long. Only CDR3 DNA remains: 33 bases, in frame from the first base. According to the germline V gene (reference sequence), CDR1 reads DFQATT and CDR2 reads SNEGSKA. The germline V and J ends show losses of 6 bases and 9 bases respectively, and no gene match explains 7 bases of the junction. The sample comprised peripheral blood. The V gene is TRBV20-1 and the J gene is TRBJ2-7; 8 central bases correspond to TRBD1. This clonotype was obtained from a woman aged 45-65 years with active or convalescent COVID-19. Here the CDR3 is given as CSATGQGPQYF. The nucleotides are TGCAGTGCCACAGGACAGGGACCGCAGTACTTC.